This T cell receptor (beta chain) was profiled in a study of shared clonotypes between healthy human individuals. When replicate PCRs were run on sorted subsets, they used about 220 ng DNA, around 33,000 T cell genomes. Method: immunoSEQ multiplex PCR; TCRdb's copy keeps in-frame clones and lacks some. The data contain over 850,000 clones, 75% to 80% of them seen just once; the ten biggest clones take up 0.61%. Broader study findings: Despite large depth, rarefaction showed incomplete sorted-subset sequencing. Blood alone was sampled, and tissue repertoires likely differ. It was the non-shared clonotypes that had lower generation probabilities than clonotypes shared by all four donors.

The CDR3 sequence is 12 residues long. Trimming took 10 bases from V and 2 from J, leaving 11 bases between them. Looked up from germline, CDR1 is MNHNY and CDR2 is SVGAGI (reference sequence). Comments on this clone: The antigen remains undetermined.

This sequence joins TRBV6-6 and TRBJ2-5; D uncertain. Sequencing was done on a sample of memory CD4+ T cells from PBMCs. Noted subset: CD45RA-negative fraction. This receptor was obtained from a young man in good health. Some clones in this sample may be carry-over from other donors' samples. CDR3 amino acids: CATTWGQETQYF. CDR3 nucleotides: TGTGCCACCACTTGGGGACAAGAGACCCAGTACTTC.